What follows are 19 T cell receptor beta chains derived from one specimen sequenced in a study of T cells in tuberculosis. Specified time point: new active TB diagnosis, blood taken before or within 7 days of starting treatment. TCRdb's table, derived via immunoSEQ multiplex PCR, lists solely in-frame clones and lacks some. Here the sample spans 29,000 or so clones, under 95% being singletons. The sequences come from PBMCs, collected at tuberculosis diagnosis. Receptors were obtained from an adult with tuberculosis.

This clone has just one count. The chain combines TRBV25-1 with TRBJ2-7, with 8 bases fitting TRBD1. CDR3 length equals 14 residues. Trimming took 3 bases from V and 3 from J; bases not matched to a gene: 4. The V gene's germline CDR1 is MGHDK and CDR2 SYGVNS. This CDR3 is CASSEGQALYEQYF. In DNA form, the CDR3 reads TGTGCCAGCAGTGAGGGACAGGCTCTCTACGAGCAGTACTTC.

This clone was found once. This sequence joins TRBV4-3 and TRBJ1-1, with 10 bases fitting TRBD1. This CDR3 is 16 amino acids long. The junction had 7 bases not matched to a gene; V was cut back by 2 bases and J by 4 bases. The germline CDR1 and CDR2 sequences are LGHNA and YSLEER. The CDR3 nucleotides read TGCGCCAGCAGCCAAAAGGACAGGGGGTATGGCACTGAAGCTTTCTTT. It translates to CASSQKDRGYGTEAFF.

The chain combines TRBV25-1 with TRBJ1-5; D is unresolved. Trimming pared 2 bases from V and 4 bases from J, leaving 3 bases between. This CDR3 is built from 12 residues. Germline V gene sequence: CDR1 MGHDK, CDR2 SYGVNS. The CDR3 DNA sequence: TGTGCCAGCAGTGAACCTAATCAGCCCCAGCATTTT. Its translation: CASSEPNQPQHF.

The V gene is TRBV10-1, the J gene TRBJ2-7; TRBD2 matches 12 bases. Germline V gene data show CDR1 as WNHNN and CDR2 as SYGVQD (reference sequence). V lost 6 bases and J lost 4; bases outside the gene matches: 7. The CDR3 spans 15 residues. CDR3: CASSPGTSGSYEQYF. The DNA for the CDR3 is TGCGCCAGCAGCCCCGGGACTAGCGGGTCTTACGAGCAGTACTTC.

The chain couples TRBV19 to TRBJ2-7, with 7 bases lining up with TRBD1. The V gene end was trimmed by 6 bases and the J gene end by 2 bases; junction bases not matched to a gene: 7. The germline gives CDR1 LNHDA, CDR2 SQIVND (reference sequence). The CDR3 extends over 14 amino acids. In nucleotides, the CDR3 is TGTGCCAGTAGCCCTCTCGGACAGGCCTACGAGCAGTACTTC. Translating gives CASSPLGQAYEQYF.

V and J are TRBV28 and TRBJ2-2; 7 positions agree with TRBD1. The CDR3 spans 14 residues. V trimming: 4 bases; J trimming: 3 bases; junction bases outside the gene matches: 2. Germline assignment: CDR1 MDHEN and CDR2 SYDVKM. CDR3 protein: CASSSGQDTGELFF. For the CDR3, the DNA is TGTGCCAGCAGTTCCGGACAGGACACCGGGGAGCTGTTTTTT.

The chain is built from TRBV27 and TRBJ2-1; 8 nucleotides match TRBD1. The germline V gene has CDR1 MNHEY and CDR2 SMNVEV (reference sequence). Trimming removed 5 bases from V and 10 bases from J; junction bases left unmatched: 13. The CDR3 sequence is 15 residues long. CDR3 DNA: TGTGCCAGCAGTCCTACAGGACAGGGCCTAGGCGAGCAGTTCTTC. This sequence encodes CASSPTGQGLGEQFF.

The chain recombines TRBV4-1 with TRBJ1-2; D is undetermined. The CDR3 contains 14 residues. In germline, CDR1 is MGHRA, CDR2 YSYEKL. Deletions cut 4 bases from V and 1 base from J, with 10 bases between. The CDR3 nucleotides read TGCGCCAGCAGCCTAGGCGGCGATAACTATGGCTACACCTTC. Protein sequence: CASSLGGDNYGYTF.

The rearrangement joins TRBV18 to TRBJ2-1; maybe TRBD2 (5 bases). The CDR3 has 15 residues. The ends were cut back, 2 bases at V and 0 bases at J, with 8 bases in the middle. CDR1 KGHSH and CDR2 LQKENI come from the germline V gene. The CDR3 DNA follows: TGTGCCAGCTCACCATTCGGGGTCTCCTACAATGAGCAGTTCTTC. This gives the protein CASSPFGVSYNEQFF.

This clone has only one observation. The V and J genes are TRBV7-9 and TRBJ2-1; 8 nucleotides line up with TRBD2. CDR3 length: 15 residues. Looked up from germline, CDR1 is SEHNR and CDR2 is FQNEAQ (reference sequence). V shed 5 bases, J shed 5 bases, and the junction held 8 bases outside the gene matches. The CDR3 bases are TGTGCCAGCAGCCACAGCGGGAGTTGGAACAATGAGCAGTTCTTC. Translation: CASSHSGSWNNEQFF.

The rearrangement joins TRBV6-5 to TRBJ2-7, with 9 bases lining up with TRBD1. V lost 5 bases and J lost 3; bases outside the gene matches: 2. The CDR3 runs to 13 residues. CDR1 is MNHEY and CDR2 is SVGAGI in the germline V gene. The CDR3: CASSRQGVYEQYF. CDR3 nucleotides: TGTGCCAGCAGTCGACAGGGGGTCTACGAGCAGTACTTC.

In this sample, this clone turned up once. The chain is built from TRBV6-1 and TRBJ1-5; 7 bases line up with TRBD1. In germline, CDR1 is MNHNS, CDR2 SASEGT. After removal of 5 bases from V and 6 bases from J, the junction contained 4 bases not matched to a gene. CDR3 length equals 13 residues. This CDR3 reads CASSLTGIQPQHF. CDR3 nucleotide sequence: TGTGCCAGCAGTCTGACAGGGATTCAGCCCCAGCATTTT.

The rearrangement joins TRBV5-1 to TRBJ2-1, with D maybe TRBD1 (5 bases). The CDR3 runs 15 residues. The ends were cut back, 4 bases at V and 5 bases at J, with 16 bases in the middle. CDR1 is SGHRS, CDR2 YFSETQ, per germline. The CDR3 loop is CASSAGSRVNNEQFF. Written as DNA, the CDR3 is TGCGCCAGCAGCGCAGGGTCTCGGGTGAACAATGAGCAGTTCTTC.

This clone was counted a single time. The chain carries TRBV4-3 and TRBJ1-1; possibly TRBD1 for D (5 bases). The germline CDR1 and CDR2 sequences are LGHNA and YSLEER. Trimming stripped 1 base from V and 1 base from J, with 10 bases between. The CDR3 has 15 amino acids. The CDR3 sequence: CASSQGQTRNTEAFF. The CDR3 DNA follows: TGCGCCAGCAGCCAAGGACAGACGAGGAACACTGAAGCTTTCTTT.

The genes are TRBV27 and TRBJ1-2; 8 bases map to TRBD1. This CDR3 contains 13 residues. Unmatched junction bases numbered 5, after V lost 7 bases and J lost 4 bases. Germline CDR1 is MNHEY and CDR2 is SMNVEV (reference sequence). The CDR3 nucleotides are TGTGCCAGCACCTACGGACAGGGCTATGGCTACACCTTC. It is translated as CASTYGQGYGYTF.

The gene calls are TRBV27 and TRBJ2-7, with a weak D call TRBD1 (5 bases). V dropped 4 bases and J dropped 2 bases, with 12 bases sitting between them. This CDR3 contains 14 residues. Germline values: CDR1 MNHEY, CDR2 SMNVEV (reference sequence). CDR3 in DNA: TGTGCCAGCAGTTACCGGACACCCCCCTACGAGCAGTACTTC. Translating gives CASSYRTPPYEQYF.

This chain links TRBV30 with TRBJ1-5; unclear D gene. The CDR3 runs to 15 residues. The V gene's germline CDR1 is GTSNPN and CDR2 SVGIG (reference sequence). Deletions cut 0 bases from V and 4 bases from J, with 13 bases between. The CDR3 is CAWSVRLGGNQPQHF. DNA for the CDR3: TGTGCCTGGAGTGTACGGCTGGGAGGGAATCAGCCCCAGCATTTT. The variable domain in full, with the rest retrieved from reference TRBV30 and TRBJ1-5, is SQTIHQWPATLVQPVGSPLSLECTVEGTSNPNLYWYRQAAGRGLQLLFYSVGIGQISSEVPQNLSASRPQDRQFILSSKKLLLSDSGFYLCAWSVRLGGNQPQHFGDGTRLSIL.

The chain uses TRBV7-8 and TRBJ1-1, with a weak D call TRBD1 (6 bases). V was trimmed by 4 bases and J by 7 bases, leaving 22 bases between them. This CDR3 has 16 residues. Per the germline V gene, CDR1 is SGHVS and CDR2 is FQNEAQ. The DNA for the CDR3 is TGTGCCAGCAGCTCTCTTACAGGGCTTATTGGGAATGAAGCTTTCTTT. It codes for CASSSLTGLIGNEAFF.

The chain couples TRBV9 to TRBJ1-5; D uncertain. Looked up from germline, CDR1 is SGDLS and CDR2 is YYNGEE. The CDR3 is 14 residues long. V was pared by 0 bases and J by 0 bases, with 4 bases between. The CDR3 loop reads CASSVGNSNQPQHF. The CDR3 DNA is TGTGCCAGCAGCGTAGGTAATAGCAATCAGCCCCAGCATTTT.